Listed below are T cell receptor beta chains from one sample, sequenced in a study of vaccination effects on CD4 cells after COVID-19. Clones were read by immunoSEQ multiplex PCR, and TCRdb kept only the in-frame ones, dropping some. The sample carries tens of thousands of clones, around four fifths recorded once. These TCRs' antigens remain unknown. The material sequenced was CD4+ T cells from PBMCs cultured with HCoV-OC43 spike peptides, taken after COVID-19 vaccination. The receptors stem from a human donor who received a COVID-19 vaccine. Both conserved end residues are part of each CDR3. The D gene is left open where the match is weak. A row's size may be missing; if present it is once, few, many or a size class.

-	-	TRBV12-3/TRBV12-4	TRBJ1-5	TGTGCCAGCAGCAGGGCCCTCCCTGAGCCCCAGCATTTT	CASSRALPEPQHF
-	-	TRBV7-3	TRBJ2-1	TGTGCCAGCAGCTTAACGCCAGGGGCCTACAATGAGCAGTTCTTC	CASSLTPGAYNEQFF
-	-	TRBV3-1/TRBV3-2	TRBJ1-5	TGTGCCAGCAGCCAAACCCGTGGTGCACGTCAGCCCCAGCATTTT	CASSQTRGARQPQHF
TRBD1	-	TRBV5-6	TRBJ1-5	TGTGCCAGCAGCTCCTCATTCAGGGGGCGAAATCAGCCCCAGCATTTT	CASSSSFRGRNQPQHF
TRBD1	-	TRBV19	TRBJ2-5	TGTGCCAGTAAAGACAGGGAAGAGACCCAGTACTTC	CASKDREETQYF
-	-	TRBV12-5	TRBJ2-4	TGTGCTAGTGGTCCCTCAGGAGCCAAAAACATTCAGTACTTC	CASGPSGAKNIQYF
-	-	TRBV7-9	TRBJ1-4	TGTGCCAGCAGCTTGGAGCCTAATGAAAAACTGTTTTTT	CASSLEPNEKLFF
TRBD1	-	TRBV7-9	TRBJ2-5	TGTGCCAGCAGCTTAGACAGGGGATATGAGACCCAGTACTTC	CASSLDRGYETQYF
-	-	TRBV4-1	TRBJ2-3	TGCGCCAGCAGCCCGCCAGGAGGGCCGGGGAATACGCAGTATTTT	CASSPPGGPGNTQYF
-	-	TRBV10-1	TRBJ1-3	TGCGCCAGCAGTGGGACAGCTGGAAACACCATATATTTT	CASSGTAGNTIYF
-	few	TRBV7-8	TRBJ2-3	TGTGCCAGCAGCTTAGGAGAAGAGGGGAATACGCAGTATTTT	CASSLGEEGNTQYF